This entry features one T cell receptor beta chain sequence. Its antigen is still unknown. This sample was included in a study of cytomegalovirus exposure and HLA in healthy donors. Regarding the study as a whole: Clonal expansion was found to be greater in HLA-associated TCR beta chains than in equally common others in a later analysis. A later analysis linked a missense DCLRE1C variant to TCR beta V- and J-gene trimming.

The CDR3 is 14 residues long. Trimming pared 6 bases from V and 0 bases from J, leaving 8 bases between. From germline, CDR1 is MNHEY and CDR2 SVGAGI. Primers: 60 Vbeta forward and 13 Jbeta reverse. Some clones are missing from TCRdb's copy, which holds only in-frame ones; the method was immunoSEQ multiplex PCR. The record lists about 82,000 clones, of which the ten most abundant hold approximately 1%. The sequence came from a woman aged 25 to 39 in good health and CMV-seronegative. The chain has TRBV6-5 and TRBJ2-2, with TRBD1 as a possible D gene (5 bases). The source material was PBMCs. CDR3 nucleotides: TGTGCCAGCAGAACAGGAACGAACACCGGGGAGCTGTTTTTT. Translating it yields CASRTGTNTGELFF.